This passage covers 9 T cell receptor beta chains from one sample sequenced in a study of cytomegalovirus exposure and HLA in healthy donors. The PCR had 60 Vbeta and 13 Jbeta primers. TCRdb's copy holds only in-frame clones and misses some; the assay was immunoSEQ multiplex PCR. The repertoire holds 100,000 to 150,000 clones, with more than 75% as singletons. What was sequenced was PBMCs. The receptors shown here come from a woman aged 60-75 years in good health and CMV-seropositive.

The rearrangement joins TRBV7-6 to TRBJ2-3, with a tentative D call TRBD2 (5 bases). The CDR3 sequence is 14 residues long. Looked up from germline, CDR1 is SGHVS and CDR2 is FNYEAQ. V lost 2 bases to trimming and J lost 2 bases, with 8 bases between them. CDR3 sequence reads: CASSLRGYTDTQYF. The CDR3 nucleotides are TGTGCCAGCAGCTTACGAGGGTACACAGATACGCAGTATTTT.

The sample holds one count of this clone. The chain is built from TRBV5-5 and TRBJ2-7; the D gene is possibly TRBD2 (5 bases). Germline assignment: CDR1 SGHKS and CDR2 YYEKEE (reference sequence). V lost 1 base and J 0 bases, leaving 11 bases between the germline ends. The CDR3 length is 15 residues. CDR3 amino acids: CASSLWETNSYEQYF. Here the CDR3 DNA reads TGTGCCAGCAGCTTGTGGGAGACAAACTCCTACGAGCAGTACTTC.

This clone was picked up one time. The CDR3 DNA follows: TGTGCCAGCAGCTCCAGACAAGCCTCAACTAATGAAAAACTGTTTTTT. Its translation is CASSSRQASTNEKLFF. The chain combines TRBV7-9 with TRBJ1-4; D gene ambiguous. Germline CDR1 is SEHNR and CDR2 is FQNEAQ (reference sequence). Between the trimmed V and J ends, which lost 4 bases and 0 bases, there was a span of 12 bases. The CDR3 sequence is 16 residues long.

This clone was observed a handful of times. V and J are TRBV5-6 and TRBJ1-1, with D unclear. Germline assignment: CDR1 SGHDT and CDR2 YYEEEE. The CDR3 runs to 18 residues. V was shortened by 3 bases and J by 3 bases, with 24 bases between the two germline ends. The CDR3 DNA is TGTGCCAGCAGCTCTTTAGTGGGCGGGTTTGGGAGGCACACTGAAGCTTTCTTT. This gives the protein CASSSLVGGFGRHTEAFF.

This rearrangement joins TRBV10-3 to TRBJ1-1; D ambiguous. Germline values: CDR1 ENHRY, CDR2 SYGVKD. Trimming cost V 5 bases and J 4 bases, with 8 bases left between them. The CDR3 spans 12 residues. CDR3 sequence: CAISLEGTEAFF. The CDR3 DNA reads TGTGCCATCAGTCTAGAGGGCACTGAAGCTTTCTTT.

V and J are TRBV19 and TRBJ2-5; the match to TRBD2 covers 15 bases. V lost 9 bases to trimming and J lost 2 bases; unmatched junction nucleotides: 10. This CDR3 has 17 residues. Germline CDR1 LNHDA, CDR2 SQIVND (reference sequence). DNA for the CDR3: TGTGCCAGCAGCACGGGACTAGCGGGGGGAAGACAAGAGACCCAGTACTTC. Encoded protein: CASSTGLAGGRQETQYF.

This clone was seen more than once but under ten times. The V call is TRBV2, the J call TRBJ1-2; 7 bases fit TRBD1. From germline, CDR1 is SNHLY and CDR2 FYNNEI. CDR3 length equals 13 residues. V shed 7 bases, J shed 8 bases, and the junction held 10 bases outside the gene matches. DNA for the CDR3: TGTGCCAGCAATAGGGGGCCGGGACGGGGCTACACCTTC. It is translated as CASNRGPGRGYTF.

CDR3 sequence: CASSYGAGGDTGELFF. The CDR3 DNA is TGTGCCAGCAGTTACGGAGCGGGGGGGGACACCGGGGAGCTGTTTTTT. The rearrangement links TRBV6-5 to TRBJ2-2; 10 bases fit TRBD2. The germline CDR1 and CDR2 sequences are MNHEY and SVGAGI. After removal of 2 bases from V and 3 bases from J, the junction contained 3 bases not matched to a gene. This CDR3 is 16 amino acids long.

The chain has TRBV29-1 and TRBJ1-2; 9 bases match TRBD1. V lost 4 bases to trimming and J lost 2 bases; unmatched junction nucleotides: 5. Looked up from germline, CDR1 is SQVTM and CDR2 is ANQGSEA. The CDR3 has 14 amino acids. The CDR3 loop is CSVGGTGKNYGYTF. In nucleotides, the CDR3 is TGCAGCGTTGGAGGGACAGGGAAAAACTATGGCTACACCTTC.